This T cell receptor beta chain stems from a study of beta chain features in type 1 diabetes. The CDR3 extends over 14 amino acids. The ends were cut back, 5 bases at V and 5 bases at J, with 14 bases in the middle. Germline V CDR1 and CDR2: MNHEY, SMNVEV (reference sequence). Turning to this clone: Its antigen is unidentified.

The investigators reverse transcribed all of the isolated RNA, so they sequenced expressed TCRB transcripts. Generated by immunoSEQ multiplex PCR, the TCRdb table keeps only in-frame clones and is missing some. The sample lists roughly 610,000 clones; about 14% were seen once. Study-wide results and limits: Significant though moderate, a shortening of TCRB CDR3s appeared in all four CD4+ subsets of Type 1 diabetes patients. Insertions were fewer and deletions more numerous at VDJ junctions in type 1 diabetes patients.

CD45RO/CCR7/CD25/CD127/CD95/CD27 staining was used to isolate CD4+ naive, central memory, regulatory and stem cell-like memory cells by sorting. Sequencing was performed on naive CD4+ T cells from blood. The sequence was collected from a man aged 18 to 29 in good health. The gene calls are TRBV27 and TRBJ2-3, with D possibly TRBD2 on 7 matching bases. This CDR3 reads CASSLRGAEDTQYF. The CDR3 DNA reads as TGTGCCAGCAGTCTCCGGGGGGCGGAAGATACGCAGTATTTT.